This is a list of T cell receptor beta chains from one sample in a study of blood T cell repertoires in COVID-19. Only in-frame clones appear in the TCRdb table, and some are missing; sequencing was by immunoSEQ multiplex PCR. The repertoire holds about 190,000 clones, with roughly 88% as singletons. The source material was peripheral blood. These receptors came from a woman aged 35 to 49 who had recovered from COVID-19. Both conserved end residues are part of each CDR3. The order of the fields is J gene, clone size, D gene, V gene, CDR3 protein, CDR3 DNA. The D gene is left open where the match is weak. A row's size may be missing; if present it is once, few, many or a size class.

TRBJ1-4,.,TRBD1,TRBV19,CASSIQGAGEKLFF,TGTGCCAGTAGTATACAGGGGGCAGGGGAAAAACTGTTTTTT
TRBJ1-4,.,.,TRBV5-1,CASSLKALGAGTNEKLFF,TGCGCCAGCAGCTTGAAGGCGTTGGGGGCAGGAACTAATGAAAAACTGTTTTTT
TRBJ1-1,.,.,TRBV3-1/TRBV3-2,CASSQDDGGNTEAFF,TGTGCCAGCAGCCAAGACGACGGGGGGAACACTGAAGCTTTCTTT
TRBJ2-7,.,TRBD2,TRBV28,CASSRTSGTYEQYF,TGTGCCAGCAGTCGGACTAGCGGGACCTACGAGCAGTACTTC
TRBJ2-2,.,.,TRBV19,CASSIETGFTGELFF,TGTGCCAGTAGTATAGAGACAGGTTTCACCGGGGAGCTGTTTTTT
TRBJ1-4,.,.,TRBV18,CASSVEEKLFF,TGTGCCAGCTCCGTCGAGGAAAAACTGTTTTTT
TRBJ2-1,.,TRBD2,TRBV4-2,CASSRGIAGLSYNEQFF,TGTGCCAGCAGCCGTGGGATAGCGGGATTGAGCTACAATGAGCAGTTCTTC
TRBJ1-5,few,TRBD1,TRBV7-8,CASSPWTGYSNQPQHF,TGTGCCAGCAGCCCATGGACAGGGTATAGCAATCAGCCCCAGCATTTT
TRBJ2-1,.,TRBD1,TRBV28,CASSLLGQGARNEQFF,TGTGCCAGCAGTTTACTAGGACAGGGGGCTAGGAATGAGCAGTTCTTC
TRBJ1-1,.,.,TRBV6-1,CASSEKSRGTEAFF,TGTGCCAGCAGTGAAAAGAGTAGGGGGACTGAAGCTTTCTTT
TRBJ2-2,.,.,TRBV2,CAGGQPTGELFF,TGTGCCGGAGGACAGCCAACCGGGGAGCTGTTTTTT
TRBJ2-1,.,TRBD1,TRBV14,CASSQLDRSPLGEQFF,TGTGCCAGCAGCCAGCTGGACAGGTCCCCCCTCGGTGAGCAGTTCTTC
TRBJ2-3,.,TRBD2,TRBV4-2,CASSQRLAESTDTQYF,TGTGCCAGCAGCCAAAGACTAGCGGAGAGCACAGATACGCAGTATTTT
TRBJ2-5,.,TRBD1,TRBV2,CASREDREGTQYF,TGTGCCAGCAGGGAAGACAGGGAAGGGACCCAGTACTTC
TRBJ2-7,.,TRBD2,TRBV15,CATSRGTSGRYEQYF,TGTGCCACCAGCAGAGGGACTAGCGGGAGATACGAGCAGTACTTC
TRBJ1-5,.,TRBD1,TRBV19,CASSRTGGNQPQHF,TGTGCCAGTAGTCGAACAGGGGGCAATCAGCCCCAGCATTTT
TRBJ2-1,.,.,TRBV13,CASSLETQNEQFF,TGTGCCAGCAGCTTAGAGACACAGAATGAGCAGTTCTTC
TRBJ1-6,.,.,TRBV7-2,CAILEGSYNSPLHF,TGTGCCATCCTGGAGGGTTCCTATAATTCACCCCTCCACTTT
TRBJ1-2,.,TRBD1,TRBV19,CASSMTGEANYGYTF,TGTGCCAGTAGCATGACAGGGGAAGCTAACTATGGCTACACCTTC
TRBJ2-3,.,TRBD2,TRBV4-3,CASSRQTGTSGRTASTDTQYF,TGCGCCAGCAGCCGACAGACCGGGACTAGCGGGAGGACTGCTAGCACAGATACGCAGTATTTT
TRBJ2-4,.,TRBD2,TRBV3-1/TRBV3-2,CATRGGGQNIQYF,TGTGCCACTCGGGGGGGAGGGCAAAACATTCAGTACTTC
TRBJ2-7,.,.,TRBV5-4,CASSQPIGLGDSYEQYF,TGTGCCAGCAGCCAGCCTATAGGTCTGGGCGACTCCTACGAGCAGTACTTC
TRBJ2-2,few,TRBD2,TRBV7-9,CASLFRSGSGTGELFF,TGTGCCAGCCTATTTAGGAGCGGGAGTGGGACCGGGGAGCTGTTTTTT
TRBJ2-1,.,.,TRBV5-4,CASSLSDEQFF,TGTGCCAGCAGCTTGAGCGATGAGCAGTTCTTC
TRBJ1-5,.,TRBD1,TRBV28,CASSSDRGQPQHF,TGTGCCAGCAGTTCTGACAGGGGCCAGCCCCAGCATTTT
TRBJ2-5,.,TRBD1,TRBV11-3,CASSLGDRGLSEETQYF,TGTGCCAGCAGCTTAGGGGACAGGGGGCTTTCGGAAGAGACCCAGTACTTC
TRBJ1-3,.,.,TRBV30,CAWSRADTIYF,TGTGCCTGGAGCCGTGCGGACACCATATATTTT
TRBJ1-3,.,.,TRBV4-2,CASSQGREPGNTIYF,TGTGCCAGCAGCCAAGGTCGAGAACCCGGAAACACCATATATTTT
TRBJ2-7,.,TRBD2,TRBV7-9,CASRSGTNSYEQYF,TGTGCCAGCAGGTCCGGGACTAACTCCTACGAGCAGTACTTC